The sequence of this TCR beta chain was determined in a study of T cells in localized non-small cell lung cancer. The length of the CDR3 is 14 residues. The method was immunoSEQ multiplex PCR; TCRdb's version includes in-frame clones alone and lacks a portion of them. The sample lists 1,500 to 2,000 clones; roughly 38% were seen once. The receptor comes from an older female donor with stage I lung adenocarcinoma. The chain is built from TRBV12-2 and TRBJ2-7; the D call in the table, TRBD2, was not verified against the DNA. TRBV12-2 is flagged as a pseudogene. The sample was lung tumor tissue, taken before any cancer treatment. CDR3 DNA sequence: TGTGCCACTAGGCCTAGCGGGGGGTCCTATGAGCAGTACTTC. This codes for CATRPSGGSYEQYF.